What follows are 15 T cell receptor beta chains derived from one specimen sequenced in a study of cytomegalovirus exposure and HLA in healthy donors. Vbeta (60) and Jbeta (13) primers were used in the PCR. Method: immunoSEQ multiplex PCR; TCRdb's copy keeps in-frame clones and lacks some. The table includes roughly 200,000 clones, roughly 9.5% detected once. Sequenced material: PBMCs. Receptor source: a woman in her thirties in good health and CMV-seropositive.

This clone was counted only a few times. The chain employs TRBV6-5 and TRBJ1-5; D gene ambiguous. The V end was cut by 0 bases, the J end by 3 bases, with 3 bases between. There are 13 residues in the CDR3. Germline values: CDR1 MNHEY, CDR2 SVGAGI. CDR3 in amino acids: CASSYSANQPQHF. As DNA, the CDR3 is TGTGCCAGCAGTTACTCGGCCAATCAGCCCCAGCATTTT.

The genes are TRBV7-9 and TRBJ2-5; TRBD1 matches at 8 bases. The trim removed 2 bases at V and 3 bases at J, leaving 2 bases unmatched. Germline lookup yields CDR1 SEHNR and CDR2 FQNEAQ (reference sequence). The CDR3 has 14 amino acids. The CDR3 loop reads CASSLTGGKETQYF. The CDR3 DNA reads TGTGCCAGCAGCTTAACAGGGGGAAAAGAGACCCAGTACTTC.

In its sample, this clone was seen a few times. The V gene is TRBV18, the J gene TRBJ1-1; tentatively, D is TRBD1 (6 bases). CDR1 is KGHSH, CDR2 LQKENI, per germline. CDR3 length: 13 amino acids. The ends were cut back, 2 bases at V and 12 bases at J, with 16 bases in the middle. CDR3 in DNA: TGTGCCAGCTCACCAGAGGTCGGGGGGGCGTCTTTCTTT. Its protein product is CASSPEVGGASFF.

This clone appeared a few times. This chain uses TRBV19 with TRBJ2-3, with 14 bases lining up with TRBD2. This CDR3 is 18 amino acids long. After removal of 1 base from V and 3 bases from J, the junction contained 6 bases not matched to a gene. Per germline, CDR1 LNHDA and CDR2 SQIVND (reference sequence). The CDR3 protein is CASSIGLAGGPRTDTQYF. CDR3 sequence (DNA): TGTGCCAGTAGTATAGGACTAGCGGGAGGGCCGAGAACAGATACGCAGTATTTT.

The sample holds a few counts of this clone. The V gene is TRBV4-1, the J gene TRBJ2-1; 9 bases line up with TRBD2. The junction had 5 bases not matched to a gene; V was cut back by 2 bases and J by 3 bases. Germline V gives CDR1 MGHRA, CDR2 YSYEKL. The CDR3 totals 16 residues. This CDR3 reads CASSQTLAGFYNEQFF. DNA for the CDR3: TGCGCCAGCAGCCAAACTCTAGCGGGATTCTACAATGAGCAGTTCTTC.

This clone has more than one count but fewer than ten. V is TRBV5-4 and J is TRBJ2-5; 7 bases align to TRBD1. CDR1 and CDR2 from the germline V gene are SGHNT and YYREEE (reference sequence). The V segment lost 4 bases and the J segment 0 bases; nucleotides outside the gene matches: 6. The CDR3 runs 15 residues. The DNA of the CDR3 is TGTGCCAGCAGCAAGGGGGCCGATCACCAAGAGACCCAGTACTTC. Protein product: CASSKGADHQETQYF.

This clone was seen only a few times. This chain connects TRBV5-1 to TRBJ1-2; D is unclear. This CDR3 comprises 14 residues. V was clipped by 4 bases and J by 8 bases, with 18 bases between them. Germline loops: CDR1 SGHRS, CDR2 YFSETQ. The CDR3 here is CASSPWMGSEGYTF. CDR3 sequence (DNA): TGCGCCAGCAGCCCCTGGATGGGTTCGGAGGGCTACACCTTC. Variable domain in full (rest from reference TRBV5-1 and TRBJ1-2): KAGVTQTPRYLIKTRGQQVTLSCSPISGHRSVSWYQQTPGQGLQFLFEYFSETQRNKGNFPGRFSGRQFSNSRSEMNVSTLELGDSALYLCASSPWMGSEGYTFGSGTRLTVV.

The V gene is TRBV6-5, the J gene TRBJ2-1, with 7 bases that match TRBD1. V shed 6 bases, J shed 6 bases, and the junction held 8 bases outside the gene matches. The CDR3 contains 14 residues. Germline V gene lookup returns CDR1 MNHEY and CDR2 SVGAGI. CDR3 in amino acids: CASSRNDRVNEQFF. CDR3 DNA sequence: TGTGCCAGCAGCCGTAACGACAGGGTCAATGAGCAGTTCTTC.

In this sample, this clone turned up a few times. The V gene is TRBV5-1, the J gene TRBJ2-7, with TRBD1 identical over 10 bases. The CDR3 covers 16 residues. Per germline, CDR1 SGHRS and CDR2 YFSETQ. J gave up 4 bases and V 2 bases, and 9 bases lay outside the gene matches. This chain's CDR3 is CASSLEPPGQGYEQYF. The DNA of the CDR3 is TGCGCCAGCAGCTTAGAACCGCCGGGACAGGGGTACGAGCAGTACTTC.

The chain recombines TRBV21-1 with TRBJ1-4; the table names TRBD1, a call not compared with the DNA. TRBV21-1 is recorded as a pseudogene. The CDR3 is 17 residues long. CDR3 in amino acids: CASSKNPPTGINEKLFF. For the CDR3, the DNA is TGTGCCAGCAGCAAAAACCCCCCGACAGGGATTAATGAAAAACTGTTTTTT.

V is TRBV28 and J is TRBJ1-5; 7 bases line up with TRBD1. Looked up from germline, CDR1 is MDHEN and CDR2 is SYDVKM. CDR3 length equals 13 residues. J was trimmed by 9 bases and V by 7 bases; bases with no gene match: 9. The CDR3, as DNA: TGTGCCAGCACGCCAAACAGGGGCCGGCCCCAGCATTTT. This codes for CASTPNRGRPQHF.

In its sample, this clone was seen a few times. The chain has TRBV29-1 and TRBJ2-2; TRBD2 agrees at 9 bases. Trimming took 6 bases from V and 5 from J; bases not matched to a gene: 10. This CDR3 is 15 amino acids long. The germline CDR1 and CDR2 sequences are SQVTM and ANQGSEA. The CDR3 sequence: CSVIGASGVTGELFF. CDR3 bases: TGCAGCGTGATCGGGGCTAGCGGGGTAACCGGGGAGCTGTTTTTT.

This clone has just a few counts. The chain uses TRBV6-5 and TRBJ2-1; 11 bases line up with TRBD1. CDR3 length: 13 residues. The J segment lost 4 bases and the V segment lost 8 bases, leaving 1 base of the junction unmatched. The germline CDR1 and CDR2 sequences are MNHEY and SVGAGI. The CDR3 region has the DNA TGTGCCAGCGGGACAGGGGGTTACAATGAGCAGTTCTTC. Protein sequence: CASGTGGYNEQFF.

The V gene is TRBV11-2, the J gene TRBJ2-1, with D unresolved. The V gene's germline CDR1 is SGHAT and CDR2 FQNNGV. The CDR3 extends over 16 amino acids. Trimming took 5 bases from V and 6 from J, leaving 20 bases between them. The CDR3 nucleotides are TGTGCCAGCAGCAAAGTAGGTGGGCAGTTTGGCAATGAGCAGTTCTTC. Its protein is CASSKVGGQFGNEQFF.

The chain has TRBV28 and TRBJ1-2, with a tentative D call TRBD1 (5 bases). Germline CDR1 and CDR2: MDHEN and SYDVKM. Trimming cost V 2 bases and J 2 bases, with 6 bases left between them. The length of the CDR3 is 13 residues. The CDR3 sequence: CASSLRGNYGYTF. The DNA for the CDR3 is TGTGCCAGCAGTTTACGGGGGAACTATGGCTACACCTTC.